Shown below are 8 T cell receptor beta chains from a single sample sequenced in a study of blood T cell repertoires in COVID-19. This table comes from immunoSEQ multiplex PCR, and its TCRdb copy is limited to in-frame clones, with some not included. The sample has approximately 140,000 clones, approximately 85% seen once. Sequenced input: peripheral blood. These receptors all stem from a woman aged 60-70 years with COVID-19, enrolled during active disease.

The chain is built from TRBV10-3 and TRBJ2-7, with TRBD2 identical over 8 bases. V was pared by 7 bases and J by 0 bases, with 5 bases of the junction left unmatched. The CDR3 sequence is 14 residues long. Germline V gives CDR1 ENHRY, CDR2 SYGVKD. The CDR3 DNA sequence: TGTGCCATCACGCGCGGGGGGAGCTCCTACGAGCAGTACTTC. Amino acid sequence: CAITRGGSSYEQYF.

The CDR3 bases are TGTGCCAGCAGCCCGGGCGGGGAATCGAGGTCGCTGTTTTTT. As protein: CASSPGGESRSLFF. The chain couples TRBV14 to TRBJ1-4; the D is unclear. V lost 4 bases and J lost 14, with 20 bases in between. CDR3 length equals 14 residues. The germline CDR1 and CDR2 sequences are SGHDN and FVKESK.

This clone has more than one count but fewer than ten. V usage is TRBV11-3 and J usage is TRBJ2-1; D not certain. The germline V gene encodes CDR1 SGHNT and CDR2 YENEEA. CDR3 length equals 15 residues. Trimming took off 0 bases at V and 6 bases at J, with 12 bases between the two ends. CDR3 loop: CASSLDHELFNEQFF. The CDR3 DNA sequence: TGTGCCAGCAGCTTAGATCACGAGCTCTTCAATGAGCAGTTCTTC.

This chain uses TRBV10-2 with TRBJ1-2; D is possibly TRBD1 (6 bases). The CDR3 has 16 amino acids. V lost 2 bases and J 3 bases, leaving 16 bases between the germline ends. Germline V gene sequence: CDR1 WSHSY, CDR2 SAAADI. The CDR3 coding sequence is TGCGCCAGCAGTGAGGGGGGCCGGACGAGCGACTATGGCTACACCTTC. It specifies CASSEGGRTSDYGYTF.

J is TRBJ2-2 and V is TRBV4-1; 10 nucleotides match TRBD2. The V gene end was trimmed by 7 bases and the J gene end by 5 bases; junction bases not matched to a gene: 7. The germline V gene has CDR1 MGHRA and CDR2 YSYEKL. This CDR3 has 15 residues. The CDR3 reads CASMQAGGQTGELFF. For the CDR3, the DNA is TGCGCCAGCATGCAAGCGGGGGGGCAAACCGGGGAGCTGTTTTTT.

The chain uses TRBV29-1 and TRBJ2-7; maybe TRBD1 (6 bases). CDR1 and CDR2 from the germline V gene are SQVTM and ANQGSEA. With 5 bases removed from V and 5 bases from J, the gap between germline ends came to 10 bases. The CDR3 is 11 amino acids. The CDR3: CSVRRDNEQYF. The CDR3 DNA sequence: TGCAGCGTTCGAAGGGACAACGAGCAGTACTTC.

This chain links TRBV19 with TRBJ1-6, with a tentative D call TRBD1 (6 bases). Trimming took 4 bases from V and 10 from J, leaving 20 bases between them. This CDR3 has 16 residues. Germline assignment: CDR1 LNHDA and CDR2 SQIVND (reference sequence). The CDR3 nucleotides are TGTGCCAGTAGTAGAAGGACAGCCGGCGTGAGCTCACCCCTCCACTTT. Its protein product is CASSRRTAGVSSPLHF.

The chain couples TRBV27 to TRBJ2-7, with 11 positions matching TRBD1. The germline V gene encodes CDR1 MNHEY and CDR2 SMNVEV (reference sequence). After removal of 6 bases from V and 2 bases from J, the junction contained 3 bases not matched to a gene. This CDR3 is 14 amino acids long. The CDR3 nucleotides are TGTGCCAGCAGAGCGGGACAGGGGGCCTACGAGCAGTACTTC. It yields the protein CASRAGQGAYEQYF.